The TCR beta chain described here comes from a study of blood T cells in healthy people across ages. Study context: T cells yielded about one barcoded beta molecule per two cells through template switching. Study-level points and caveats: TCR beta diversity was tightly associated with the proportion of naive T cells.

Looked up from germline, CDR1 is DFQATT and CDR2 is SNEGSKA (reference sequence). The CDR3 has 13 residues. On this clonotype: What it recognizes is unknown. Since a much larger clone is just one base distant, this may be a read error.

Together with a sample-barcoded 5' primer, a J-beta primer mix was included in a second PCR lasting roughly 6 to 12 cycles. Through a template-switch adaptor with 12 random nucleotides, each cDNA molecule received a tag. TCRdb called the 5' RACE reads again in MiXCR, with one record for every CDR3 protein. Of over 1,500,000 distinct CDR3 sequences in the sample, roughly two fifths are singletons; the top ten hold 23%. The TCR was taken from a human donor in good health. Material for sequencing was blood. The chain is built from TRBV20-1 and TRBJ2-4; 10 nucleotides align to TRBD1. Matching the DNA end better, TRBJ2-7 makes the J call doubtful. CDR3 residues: CRRPGQGTYEQYF. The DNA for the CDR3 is TGCAGGAGGCCGGGACAGGGGACGTACGAGCAGTACTTC.